The 25 T cell receptor beta chains presented below share a single source sample, sequenced in a study of early T cells in non-severe SARS-CoV-2 infection. TCRdb used MiXCR to reprocess the 5' RACE reads, holding one entry per CDR3 protein. The table shows tens of thousands of distinct CDR3 sequences, with approximately 6% occurring only once. The sample consisted of whole blood. These TCRs come from an adult who was a healthcare worker with PCR-confirmed SARS-CoV-2 infection or an uninfected control (not recorded which).

The table lists this clonotype with many counts. The chain has TRBV18 and TRBJ1-1; 7 positions match TRBD1. CDR3 length: 15 amino acids. Unmatched junction bases numbered 7, after V lost 1 base and J lost 5 bases. Germline CDR1 KGHSH, CDR2 LQKENI. CDR3 nucleotides: TGTGCCAGCTCACCACGGCAGGGGGTAGATACTGAAGCTTTCTTT. Protein sequence: CASSPRQGVDTEAFF. Full variable domain (remainder filled in from reference TRBV18 and TRBJ1-1): NAGVMQNPRHLVRRRGQEARLRCSPMKGHSHVYWYRQLPEEGLKFMVYLQKENIIDESGMPKERFSAEFPKEGPSILRIQQVVRGDSAAYFCASSPRQGVDTEAFFGQGTRLTVV.

The chain combines TRBV7-6 with TRBJ2-7, with D possibly being TRBD1 or TRBD2 (5 bases each). Germline V gives CDR1 SGHVS, CDR2 FNYEAQ. The CDR3 is 14 residues long. Trimming removed 1 base from V and 2 bases from J, with 9 bases in between. CDR3 in amino acids: CASSLGGSAYEQYF. The CDR3 DNA sequence: TGTGCCAGCAGCTTAGGGGGGTCAGCCTACGAGCAGTACTTC.

This clonotype was recorded at least ten times. The V and J genes are TRBV18 and TRBJ2-3; D may be TRBD1 or TRBD2 (6 bases each). Trimming took off 10 bases at V and 5 bases at J, with 16 bases between the two ends. In germline, CDR1 is KGHSH, CDR2 LQKENI. The CDR3 totals 13 residues. CDR3 region: CATLEGGRDTQYF. CDR3 coding DNA: TGTGCCACCCTGGAGGGGGGAAGAGATACGCAGTATTTT.

This clonotype was detected ten times or more. This chain joins TRBV20-1 and TRBJ1-6, with D unclear. Deletions cut 0 bases from V and 0 bases from J, with 9 bases between. CDR1 is DFQATT, CDR2 SNEGSKA, per germline (reference sequence). CDR3 length equals 16 residues. The CDR3 DNA sequence: TGCAGTGCTAGAGATTCTGCGAGCTCCTATAATTCACCCCTCCACTTT. It specifies CSARDSASSYNSPLHF.

In this sample, this clonotype turned up many times. This sequence joins TRBV10-1 and TRBJ2-1; D perhaps matches TRBD1 (6 bases). The germline V and J ends were trimmed by 3 bases and 5 bases, with 17 bases remaining between them. Germline loops: CDR1 WNHNN, CDR2 SYGVQD (reference sequence). The CDR3 is 16 residues long. Here the CDR3 DNA reads TGCGCCAGCAGTGACGGTTTGGCAGGGGTCAACAATGAGCAGTTCTTC. This translates into CASSDGLAGVNNEQFF.

Only a few counts were recorded for this clonotype. The chain joins TRBV5-5 to TRBJ2-5, with D tentatively TRBD1 (6 bases). CDR3 length: 14 residues. The V gene's germline CDR1 is SGHKS and CDR2 YYEKEE (reference sequence). The ends were cut back, 2 bases at V and 3 bases at J, with 11 bases in the middle. The CDR3 region is CASSFPAGEETQYF. The CDR3 coding sequence is TGTGCCAGCAGCTTTCCGGCAGGGGAAGAGACCCAGTACTTC. The complete variable domain, with remaining parts taken from reference TRBV5-5 and TRBJ2-5, reads DAGVTQSPTHLIKTRGQQVTLRCSPISGHKSVSWYQQVLGQGPQFIFQYYEKEERGRGNFPDRFSARQFPNYSSELNVNALLLGDSALYLCASSFPAGEETQYFGPGTRLLVL.

The sample holds many counts of this clonotype. This chain uses TRBV20-1 with TRBJ2-2; TRBD1 matches at 10 bases. Germline V lookup: CDR1 DFQATT, CDR2 SNEGSKA (reference sequence). V was clipped by 0 bases and J by 6 bases; unmatched bases: 10. The CDR3 length is 17 residues. The CDR3 nucleotides are TGCAGTGCTAGAGATCGGATGGGACAGGGGCAAGCCGGGGAGCTGTTTTTT. Protein sequence: CSARDRMGQGQAGELFF.

This clonotype was seen many times. V gene TRBV6-1 combines with J gene TRBJ2-7; 7 nucleotides agree with TRBD1. The length of the CDR3 is 13 residues. Trimming at V came to 7 bases and at J to 5 bases, leaving 8 bases not matched to a gene. Germline V CDR1 and CDR2: MNHNS, SASEGT. This CDR3 reads CASTRQGLHEQYF. CDR3 bases: TGTGCCAGCACCCGACAGGGATTACACGAGCAGTACTTC.

This clonotype was seen at least ten times. The V call is TRBV28, the J call TRBJ1-4; D ambiguous. Germline lookup yields CDR1 MDHEN and CDR2 SYDVKM. This CDR3 comprises 13 residues. With 3 bases removed from V and 8 bases from J, the gap between germline ends came to 10 bases. The CDR3, as DNA: TGTGCCAGCAGTTTTGACGGGAACGAAAAACTGTTTTTT. Its protein product is CASSFDGNEKLFF. Full variable domain (missing parts from reference TRBV28 and TRBJ1-4): DVKVTQSSRYLVKRTGEKVFLECVQDMDHENMFWYRQDPGLGLRLIYFSYDVKMKEKGDIPEGYSVSREKKERFSLILESASTNQTSMYLCASSFDGNEKLFFGSGTQLSVL.

This clonotype was seen at least ten times. This chain uses TRBV29-1 with TRBJ2-1, with D possibly TRBD1 on 6 matching bases. The CDR3 sequence is 14 residues long. V gave up 6 bases and J gave up 3 bases, with 15 bases separating them. Germline V gene lookup returns CDR1 SQVTM and CDR2 ANQGSEA. DNA for the CDR3: TGCAGCGTGAACGGACAGAATCTCTACAATGAGCAGTTCTTC. Its translation: CSVNGQNLYNEQFF.

This clonotype came up many times. V and J are TRBV28 and TRBJ2-5; D is perhaps TRBD1 (6 bases). Trimming took off 2 bases at V and 0 bases at J, with 10 bases between the two ends. The CDR3 loop spans 15 amino acids. In germline, CDR1 is MDHEN, CDR2 SYDVKM. CDR3 coding DNA: TGTGCCAGCAGTTTACTCCGGGACAACCAAGAGACCCAGTACTTC. Translating it yields CASSLLRDNQETQYF.

This clonotype was counted at least ten times. The CDR3 sequence: CASSPPGITYGYTF. DNA of the CDR3: TGTGCCAGCAGTCCCCCAGGGATAACCTATGGCTACACCTTC. V gene TRBV28 combines with J gene TRBJ1-2, with a tentative D call TRBD1 (5 bases). The CDR3 totals 14 residues. Germline V lookup: CDR1 MDHEN, CDR2 SYDVKM. V lost 5 bases and J 4 bases, leaving 14 bases between the germline ends.

The rearrangement links TRBV28 to TRBJ2-1; D not resolved. The CDR3 has 13 amino acids. The germline V gene encodes CDR1 MDHEN and CDR2 SYDVKM. Deletions cut 2 bases from V and 4 bases from J, with 6 bases between. This CDR3 reads CASSLIVYNEQFF. The DNA of the CDR3 is TGTGCCAGCAGTTTAATCGTATACAATGAGCAGTTCTTC.

This rearrangement joins TRBV20-1 to TRBJ2-5, with TRBD1 matching over 9 bases. This CDR3 is built from 14 residues. Unmatched junction bases numbered 7, after V lost 5 bases and J lost 3 bases. Germline values: CDR1 DFQATT, CDR2 SNEGSKA (reference sequence). CDR3 DNA: TGCAGTGCTTTCGCCGGGACAGGGAAAGAGACCCAGTACTTC. Its protein is CSAFAGTGKETQYF.

The chain has TRBV2 and TRBJ1-1; D possibly corresponds to TRBD1 (5 bases). The CDR3 contains 10 residues. The germline V and J ends were trimmed by 8 bases and 8 bases, with 9 bases remaining between them. Germline V gives CDR1 SNHLY, CDR2 FYNNEI. In DNA, the CDR3 is TGTGCCAGCTATGCAGGGGAAGCTTTCTTT. Its translation is CASYAGEAFF.

The V call is TRBV19, the J call TRBJ2-1; 9 bases map to TRBD2. This CDR3 is 14 amino acids long. V lost 6 bases, J lost 7 bases, and 7 bases stayed unmatched. Germline lookup yields CDR1 LNHDA and CDR2 SQIVND (reference sequence). CDR3 nucleotides: TGTGCCAGTAGCTGGCGGGGGGGCCTAAATGAGCAGTTCTTC. The encoded protein is CASSWRGGLNEQFF.

This clonotype was observed at least ten times. The V and J genes are TRBV27 and TRBJ2-1; D possibly uses TRBD1 or TRBD2 (6 bases each). Germline CDR1 and CDR2: MNHEY and SMNVEV (reference sequence). V gave up 4 bases and J gave up 4 bases, with 14 bases separating them. The CDR3 sequence is 15 residues long. This CDR3 is CASSWGAIQYNEQFF. For the CDR3, the DNA is TGTGCCAGCAGTTGGGGGGCCATACAATACAATGAGCAGTTCTTC.

The rearrangement links TRBV30 to TRBJ1-2; the D is unclear. This CDR3 is 13 amino acids long. In germline, CDR1 is GTSNPN, CDR2 SVGIG (reference sequence). Deletions cut 3 bases from V and 6 bases from J, with 14 bases between. The CDR3 reads CAWSSGRHDGYTF. For the CDR3, the DNA is TGTGCCTGGAGCTCCGGACGTCACGATGGCTACACCTTC.

The table lists this clonotype with many counts. The CDR3 region is CASSIRHGINGYTF. The CDR3 DNA reads TGTGCCAGCAGCATACGACATGGAATAAATGGCTACACCTTC. V usage is TRBV5-4 and J usage is TRBJ1-2, with D unclear. Germline V lookup: CDR1 SGHNT, CDR2 YYREEE (reference sequence). The CDR3 contains 14 residues. Between the trimmed V and J ends, which lost 4 bases and 6 bases, there was a span of 16 bases.

Many counts were recorded for this clonotype. V and J are TRBV6-6 and TRBJ1-2; 7 bases align to TRBD1. The CDR3 covers 14 residues. Per the germline V gene, CDR1 is MNHNY and CDR2 is SVGAGI (reference sequence). The trim removed 0 bases at V and 2 bases at J, leaving 0 bases unmatched. In DNA, the CDR3 is TGTGCCAGCAGTTACTCGACAGGGAACTATGGCTACACCTTC. Protein sequence: CASSYSTGNYGYTF.

This clonotype appeared many times. The CDR3 nucleotides read TGCAGTGCTAGCGTGTCGAGCGGGGGTATCACAGATACGCAGTATTTT. Amino acids: CSASVSSGGITDTQYF. The rearrangement joins TRBV20-1 to TRBJ2-3; the match to TRBD2 covers 8 bases. The CDR3 is 16 amino acids. Germline CDR1 and CDR2: DFQATT and SNEGSKA (reference sequence). V gave up 3 bases and J gave up 2 bases; unmatched junction bases: 10.

In its sample, this clonotype was seen many times. The chain uses TRBV7-3 and TRBJ1-1; 7 bases align to TRBD1. In germline, CDR1 is SGHTA, CDR2 FQGTGA. V shed 5 bases and J 5 bases; nucleotides not matched to a gene: 5. CDR3 length: 13 residues. CDR3 nucleotides: TGTGCCAGCAGCACCCAGGGGGGGACTGAAGCTTTCTTT. The encoded protein is CASSTQGGTEAFF.

This clonotype was seen many times. The chain carries TRBV29-1 and TRBJ2-5; D is uncertain. Germline CDR1 SQVTM, CDR2 ANQGSEA. V shed 4 bases and J shed 5 bases, with 8 bases lying between them. The CDR3 extends over 11 amino acids. CDR3 residues: CSVVWLETQYF. DNA of the CDR3: TGCAGCGTTGTTTGGCTGGAGACCCAGTACTTC.

This clonotype appeared many times. The rearrangement links TRBV28 to TRBJ1-1; D is uncertain. This CDR3 region has 22 residues. Germline loops: CDR1 MDHEN, CDR2 SYDVKM. The V and J ends lost 0 bases and 3 bases respectively, with 32 bases between them. CDR3 sequence: CASSLWSAARVATLRRDTEAFF. The CDR3, as DNA: TGTGCCAGCAGTTTATGGAGTGCGGCGAGAGTGGCCACCCTGAGGAGGGACACTGAAGCTTTCTTT.

In this sample, this clonotype turned up many times. The J gene is TRBJ2-1, the V gene TRBV20-1; possibly TRBD2 for D (6 bases). CDR3 length: 14 residues. Trimming left V 7 bases short and J 2 bases short, with 15 bases between. CDR1 and CDR2 from the germline V gene are DFQATT and SNEGSKA (reference sequence). Here the CDR3 reads CSVRGGVPYNEQFF. The DNA of the CDR3 is TGCAGTGTGAGGGGCGGGGTCCCCTACAATGAGCAGTTCTTC.